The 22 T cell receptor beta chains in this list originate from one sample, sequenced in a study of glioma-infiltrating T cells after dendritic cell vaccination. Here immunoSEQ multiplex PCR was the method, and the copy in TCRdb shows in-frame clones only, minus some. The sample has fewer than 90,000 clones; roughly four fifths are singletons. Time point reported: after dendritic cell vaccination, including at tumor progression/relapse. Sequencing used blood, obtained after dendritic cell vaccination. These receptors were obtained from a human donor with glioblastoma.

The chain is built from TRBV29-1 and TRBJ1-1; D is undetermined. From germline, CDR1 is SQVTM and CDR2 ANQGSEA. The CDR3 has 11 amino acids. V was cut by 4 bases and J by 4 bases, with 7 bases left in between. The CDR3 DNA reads TGCAGCGTTGTTGGCCGCACTGAAGCTTTCTTT. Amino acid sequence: CSVVGRTEAFF.

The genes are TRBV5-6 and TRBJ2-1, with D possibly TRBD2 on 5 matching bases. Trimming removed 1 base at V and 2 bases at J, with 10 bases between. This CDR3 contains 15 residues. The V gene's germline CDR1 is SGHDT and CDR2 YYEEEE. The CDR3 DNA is TGTGCCAGCAGCTTGCGAGGGAACCCCTACAATGAGCAGTTCTTC. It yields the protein CASSLRGNPYNEQFF. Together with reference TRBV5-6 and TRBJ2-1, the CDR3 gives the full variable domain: DAGVTQSPTHLIKTRGQQVTLRCSPKSGHDTVSWYQQALGQGPQFIFQYYEEEERQRGNFPDRFSGHQFPNYSSELNVNALLLGDSALYLCASSLRGNPYNEQFFGPGTRLTVL.

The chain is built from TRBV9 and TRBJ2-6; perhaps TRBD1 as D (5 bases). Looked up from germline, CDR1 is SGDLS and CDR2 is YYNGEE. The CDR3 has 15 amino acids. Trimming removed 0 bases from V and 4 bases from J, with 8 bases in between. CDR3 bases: TGTGCCAGCAGCGTAGAGGGGTCCGGGGCCAACGTCCTGACTTTC. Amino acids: CASSVEGSGANVLTF. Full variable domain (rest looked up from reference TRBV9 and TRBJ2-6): DSGVTQTPKHLITATGQRVTLRCSPRSGDLSVYWYQQSLDQGLQFLIQYYNGEERAKGNILERFSAQQFPDLHSELNLSSLELGDSALYFCASSVEGSGANVLTFGAGSRLTVL.

CDR3 coding DNA: TGTGCCAGCAGTGATAGACAGAACACCGGGGAGCTGTTTTTT. It translates to CASSDRQNTGELFF. The J gene is TRBJ2-2, the V gene TRBV2; D is undetermined. Germline CDR1 SNHLY, CDR2 FYNNEI. The CDR3 runs to 14 residues. V gave up 3 bases and J gave up 1 base, with 6 bases separating them. Supplemented by reference TRBV2 and TRBJ2-2, the full variable domain reads EPEVTQTPSHQVTQMGQEVILRCVPISNHLYFYWYRQILGQKVEFLVSFYNNEISEKSEIFDDQFSVERPDGSNFTLKIRSTKLEDSAMYFCASSDRQNTGELFFGEGSRLTVL.

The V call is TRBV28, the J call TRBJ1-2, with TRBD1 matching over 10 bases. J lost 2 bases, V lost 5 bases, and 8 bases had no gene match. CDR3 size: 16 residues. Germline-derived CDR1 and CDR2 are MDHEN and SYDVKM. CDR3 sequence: CASSIPWTGGNYGYTF. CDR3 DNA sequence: TGTGCCAGCAGTATACCGTGGACAGGGGGAAACTATGGCTACACCTTC.

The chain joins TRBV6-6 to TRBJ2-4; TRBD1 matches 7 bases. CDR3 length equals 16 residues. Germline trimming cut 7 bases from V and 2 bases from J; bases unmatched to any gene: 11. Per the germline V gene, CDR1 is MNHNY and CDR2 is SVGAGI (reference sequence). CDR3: CASTKPTGDPKNIQYF. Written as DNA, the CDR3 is TGTGCCAGCACTAAACCCACAGGGGATCCCAAAAACATTCAGTACTTC.

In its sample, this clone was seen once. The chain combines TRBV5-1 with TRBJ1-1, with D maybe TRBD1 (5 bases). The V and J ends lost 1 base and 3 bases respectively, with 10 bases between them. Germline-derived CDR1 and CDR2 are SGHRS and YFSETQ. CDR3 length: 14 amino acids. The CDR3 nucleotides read TGCGCCAGCAGCTTGTTGGGCAGGGACACTGAAGCTTTCTTT. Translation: CASSLLGRDTEAFF.

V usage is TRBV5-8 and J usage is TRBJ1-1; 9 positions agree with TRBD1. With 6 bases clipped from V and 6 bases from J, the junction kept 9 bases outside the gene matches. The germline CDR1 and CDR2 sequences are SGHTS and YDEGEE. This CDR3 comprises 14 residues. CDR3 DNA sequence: TGTGCCAGCACCAAGCTGAGGGACAGGGCTGAAGCTTTCTTT. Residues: CASTKLRDRAEAFF.

CDR3 DNA sequence: TGTGCCAGCAGCTTGACTAGCGGGCGAACAGATACGCAGTATTTT. Its translation is CASSLTSGRTDTQYF. The rearrangement uses TRBV7-2 and TRBJ2-3, with 10 positions matching TRBD2. The CDR3 spans 15 residues. J was trimmed by 3 bases and V by 3 bases; bases with no gene match: 3. In germline, CDR1 is SGHTA, CDR2 FQGNSA.

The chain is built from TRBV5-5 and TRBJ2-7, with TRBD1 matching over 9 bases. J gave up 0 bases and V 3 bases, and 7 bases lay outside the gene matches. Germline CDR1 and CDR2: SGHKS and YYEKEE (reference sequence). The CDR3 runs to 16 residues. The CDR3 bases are TGTGCCAGCAGCTACTGGACAGGGGAACTCTCCTACGAGCAGTACTTC. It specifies CASSYWTGELSYEQYF.

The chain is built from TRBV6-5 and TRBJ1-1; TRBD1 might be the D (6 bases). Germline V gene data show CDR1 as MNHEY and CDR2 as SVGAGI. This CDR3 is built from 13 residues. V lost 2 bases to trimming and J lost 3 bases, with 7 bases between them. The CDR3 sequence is CASSYPGDTEAFF. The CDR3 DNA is TGTGCCAGCAGTTACCCAGGGGACACTGAAGCTTTCTTT.

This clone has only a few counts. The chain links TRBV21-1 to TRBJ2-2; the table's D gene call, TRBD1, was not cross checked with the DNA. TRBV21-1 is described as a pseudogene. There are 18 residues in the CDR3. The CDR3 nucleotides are TGTGCCAGCAGCATCGTTAAGAGGGGGACAGCAAACACCGGGGAGCTGTTTTTT. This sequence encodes CASSIVKRGTANTGELFF.

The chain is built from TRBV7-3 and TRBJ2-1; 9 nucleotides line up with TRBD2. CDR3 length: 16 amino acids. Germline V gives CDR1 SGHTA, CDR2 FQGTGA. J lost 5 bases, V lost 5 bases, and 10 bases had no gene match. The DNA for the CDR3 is TGTGCCAGCAGCCGTCCCGTCCCTAGCGGGGACAATGAGCAGTTCTTC. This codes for CASSRPVPSGDNEQFF.

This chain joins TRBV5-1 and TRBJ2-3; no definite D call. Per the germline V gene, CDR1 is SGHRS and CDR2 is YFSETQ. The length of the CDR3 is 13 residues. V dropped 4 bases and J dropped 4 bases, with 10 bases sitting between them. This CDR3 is CASSTDRADTQYF. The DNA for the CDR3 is TGCGCCAGCAGCACCGACCGGGCAGATACGCAGTATTTT.

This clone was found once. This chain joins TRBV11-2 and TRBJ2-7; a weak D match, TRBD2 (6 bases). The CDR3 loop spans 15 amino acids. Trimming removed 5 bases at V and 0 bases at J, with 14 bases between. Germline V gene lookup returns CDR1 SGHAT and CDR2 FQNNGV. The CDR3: CASSMGLLSSYEQYF. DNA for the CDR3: TGTGCCAGCAGCATGGGACTCCTGAGCTCCTACGAGCAGTACTTC. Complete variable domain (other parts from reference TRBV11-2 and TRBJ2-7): EAGVAQSPRYKIIEKRQSVAFWCNPISGHATLYWYQQILGQGPKLLIQFQNNGVVDDSQLPKDRFSAERLKGVDSTLKIQPAKLEDSAVYLCASSMGLLSSYEQYFGPGTRLTVT.

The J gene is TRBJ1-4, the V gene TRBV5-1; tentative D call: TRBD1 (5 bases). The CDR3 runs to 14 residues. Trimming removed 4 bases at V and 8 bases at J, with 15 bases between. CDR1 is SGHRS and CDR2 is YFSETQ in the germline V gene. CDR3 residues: CASSLDRQGEKLFF. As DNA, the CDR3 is TGCGCCAGCAGCCTGGACCGCCAGGGAGAAAAACTGTTTTTT.

CDR3: CASSPGQYTEAFF. As DNA, the CDR3 is TGTGCCAGCAGCCCGGGACAGTACACTGAAGCTTTCTTT. This chain links TRBV7-8 with TRBJ1-1; 7 nucleotides match TRBD1. The CDR3 sequence is 13 residues long. Trimming took 5 bases from V and 3 from J; bases not matched to a gene: 3. Germline CDR1 reads SGHVS; CDR2 reads FQNEAQ.

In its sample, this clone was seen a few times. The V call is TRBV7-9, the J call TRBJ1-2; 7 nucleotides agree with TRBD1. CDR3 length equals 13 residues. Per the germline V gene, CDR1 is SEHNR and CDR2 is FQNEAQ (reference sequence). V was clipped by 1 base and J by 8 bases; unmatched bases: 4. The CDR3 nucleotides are TGTGCCAGCAGCTTAGGACAGGGTCGGGGCTACACCTTC. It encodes CASSLGQGRGYTF. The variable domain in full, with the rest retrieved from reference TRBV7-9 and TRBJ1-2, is DTGVSQNPRHKITKRGQNVTFRCDPISEHNRLYWYRQTLGQGPEFLTYFQNEAQLEKSRLLSDRFSAERPKGSFSTLEIQRTEQGDSAMYLCASSLGQGRGYTFGSGTRLTVV.

The CDR3 DNA is TGCGCCAGCAGCTTGGGAGGGAGCCGCGACACCGGGGAGCTGTTTTTT. It specifies CASSLGGSRDTGELFF. This chain links TRBV5-1 with TRBJ2-2, with D perhaps matching TRBD2 (5 bases). Germline V gene sequence: CDR1 SGHRS, CDR2 YFSETQ. With 0 bases removed from V and 3 bases from J, the gap between germline ends came to 12 bases. The CDR3 extends over 16 amino acids.

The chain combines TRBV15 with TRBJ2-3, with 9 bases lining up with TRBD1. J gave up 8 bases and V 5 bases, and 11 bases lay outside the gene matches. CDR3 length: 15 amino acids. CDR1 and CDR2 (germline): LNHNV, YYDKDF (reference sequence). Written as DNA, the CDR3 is TGTGCCACCAGCGACGGGGACAGGGCCCTTGGTACGCAGTATTTT. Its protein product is CATSDGDRALGTQYF.

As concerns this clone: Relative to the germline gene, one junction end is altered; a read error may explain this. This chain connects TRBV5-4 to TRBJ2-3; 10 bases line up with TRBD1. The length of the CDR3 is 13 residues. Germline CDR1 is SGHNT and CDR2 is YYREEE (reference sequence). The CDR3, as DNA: TGTGCCGGCAGCTCTACGCCGGGACAGGGGTCGGATTTT. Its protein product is CAGSSTPGQGSDF.

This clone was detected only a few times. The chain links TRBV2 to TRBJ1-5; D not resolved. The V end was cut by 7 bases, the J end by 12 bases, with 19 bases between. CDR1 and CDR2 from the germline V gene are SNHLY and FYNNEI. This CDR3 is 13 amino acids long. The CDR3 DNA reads TGTGCCAGCAACCCGTGGGAGGGTCAATTCCAGCATTTT. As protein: CASNPWEGQFQHF.